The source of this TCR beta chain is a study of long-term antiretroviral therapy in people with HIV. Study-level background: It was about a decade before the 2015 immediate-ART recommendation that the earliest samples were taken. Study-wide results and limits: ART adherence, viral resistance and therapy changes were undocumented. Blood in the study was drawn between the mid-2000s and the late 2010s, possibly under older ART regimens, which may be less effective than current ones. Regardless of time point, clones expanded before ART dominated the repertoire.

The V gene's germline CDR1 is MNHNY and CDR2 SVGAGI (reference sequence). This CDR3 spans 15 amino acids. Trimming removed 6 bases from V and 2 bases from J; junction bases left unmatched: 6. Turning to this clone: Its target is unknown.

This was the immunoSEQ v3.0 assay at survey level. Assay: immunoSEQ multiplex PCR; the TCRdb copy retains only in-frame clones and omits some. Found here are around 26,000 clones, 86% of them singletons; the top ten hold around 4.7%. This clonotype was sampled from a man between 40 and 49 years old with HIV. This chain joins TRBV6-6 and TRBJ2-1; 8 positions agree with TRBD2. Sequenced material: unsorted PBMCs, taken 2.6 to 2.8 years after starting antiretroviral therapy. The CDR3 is CASSRSGGTYNEQFF. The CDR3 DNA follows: TGTGCCAGCAGCCGAAGCGGGGGAACCTACAATGAGCAGTTCTTC.